The 23 T cell receptor beta chains reported below all come from one sample, sequenced in a study of T cells in Graves' hyperthyroidism and ophthalmopathy. Regions amplified from RNA transcripts were the TCR beta CDR3 regions. First-round RT-PCR targeting the TCR CDR3 was performed with the HTBI primer set. TCRdb processed the multiplex PCR reads anew with MiXCR; each CDR3 protein has one entry. The data show around 250,000 distinct CDR3 sequences, 13% to 15% seen once. Input material: blood. These receptors all stem from a woman aged 40-49 years with Graves' hyperthyroidism that later progressed to Graves' ophthalmopathy.

The chain uses TRBV5-1 and TRBJ2-1; D unclear. There are 13 residues in the CDR3. CDR1 is SGHRS, CDR2 YFSETQ, per germline. Trimming cost V 4 bases and J 7 bases, with 12 bases left between them. For the CDR3, the DNA is TGCGCCAGCAGCCCTACCGGCTGGAATGAGCAGTTCTTC. Its protein product is CASSPTGWNEQFF.

The chain joins TRBV4-1 to TRBJ2-2; tentatively, D is TRBD1 or TRBD2 (5 bases each). The V and J ends lost 4 bases and 2 bases respectively, with 20 bases between them. Germline V lookup: CDR1 MGHRA, CDR2 YSYEKL. This CDR3 is built from 18 residues. CDR3 residues: CASSPSSSGDLNTGELFF. The CDR3 nucleotides read TGCGCCAGCAGCCCGTCCTCGTCCGGGGACCTTAACACCGGGGAGCTGTTTTTT.

With respect to this clonotype: The germline gene is not matched at one end of the junction; a read error may be the cause. The CDR3 DNA is TGTGCGAGCAGTTTACGGCGAAGGGAGACCCAGTACTTC. It codes for CASSLRRRETQYF. The rearrangement links TRBV12-3 or TRBV12-4 to TRBJ2-5, with D unresolved. The CDR3 totals 13 residues.

This clonotype appeared many times. The genes are TRBV28 and TRBJ1-5; 7 bases map to TRBD1. Germline V lookup: CDR1 MDHEN, CDR2 SYDVKM. With 7 bases clipped from V and 1 base from J, the junction kept 16 bases outside the gene matches. This CDR3 is 18 amino acids long. Written as DNA, the CDR3 is TGTGCCAGCAATCGACAGGGTTTGGGTATATGGAGCAATCAGCCCCAGCATTTT. Protein sequence: CASNRQGLGIWSNQPQHF.

Worth noting for this clonotype: This is likely a read error, given that the CDR3 carries no conserved phenylalanine or tryptophan at its end. The chain carries TRBV5-6 and TRBJ2-7; 7 nucleotides line up with TRBD1. Germline V gene sequence: CDR1 SGHDT, CDR2 YYEEEE. The CDR3 length is 14 residues. The trim removed 9 bases at V and 2 bases at J, leaving 11 bases unmatched. CDR3 nucleotides: TGTGCCAACTACCGACAGGGATGGCCCTACGAGCAGTACCTC. Amino acids: CANYRQGWPYEQYL.

This clonotype was found a few times. This sequence joins TRBV19 and TRBJ2-4; D call uncertain. V lost 3 bases and J 0 bases, leaving 15 bases between the germline ends. CDR1 and CDR2 from the germline V gene are LNHDA and SQIVND (reference sequence). The CDR3 consists of 17 residues. CDR3 DNA: TGTGCCAGTAGTATCCCTTACGGCCGTAAAGCCAAAAACATTCAGTACTTC. It codes for CASSIPYGRKAKNIQYF.

With respect to this clonotype: The junction departs from the called germline gene at one end, perhaps through a read error. The chain is built from TRBV25-1 and TRBJ2-2, with 8 nucleotides matching TRBD1. The CDR3 loop spans 19 amino acids. Per germline, CDR1 MGHDK and CDR2 SYGVNS. In nucleotides, the CDR3 is TGTGCCAGCAGTGATCTAGGACAGGGTTTGTTCGCGAATACCGGGGAGCTGTTTTTT. This codes for CASSDLGQGLFANTGELFF.

At least ten counts were recorded for this clonotype. The chain recombines TRBV3-1 with TRBJ1-6, with 7 bases lining up with TRBD1. Losses at the gene ends were 5 bases for V and 6 bases for J; bases not matched to a gene: 4. Germline V lookup: CDR1 LGHDT, CDR2 YNNKEL (reference sequence). CDR3 length equals 14 residues. The CDR3 is CASSDRDSNSPLHF. In DNA, the CDR3 is TGTGCCAGCAGCGACCGGGACAGTAATTCACCCCTCCACTTT.

This clonotype was counted at least ten times. This chain connects TRBV28 to TRBJ2-7; D unresolved. The length of the CDR3 is 12 residues. Germline lookup yields CDR1 MDHEN and CDR2 SYDVKM. V was cut by 6 bases and J by 4 bases, with 10 bases left in between. The CDR3 DNA reads as TGTGCCAGCAGCAGGAAGGCTTACGAGCAGTACTTC. Translation: CASSRKAYEQYF. Looking up the rest from reference TRBV28 and TRBJ2-7 gives the full variable domain: DVKVTQSSRYLVKRTGEKVFLECVQDMDHENMFWYRQDPGLGLRLIYFSYDVKMKEKGDIPEGYSVSREKKERFSLILESASTNQTSMYLCASSRKAYEQYFGPGTRLTVT.

This clonotype came up many times. The rearrangement links TRBV28 to TRBJ2-7; D is perhaps TRBD1 or TRBD2 (5 bases each). Germline V gene lookup returns CDR1 MDHEN and CDR2 SYDVKM. The V end lost 6 bases, the J end lost 3 bases, and 21 bases lay between the germline ends. The CDR3 length is 16 residues. The CDR3 protein is CASRSTGTLKDYEQYF. The CDR3 DNA follows: TGTGCCAGCAGATCTACCGGGACCCTAAAGGACTACGAGCAGTACTTC.

The sample holds a few counts of this clonotype. This sequence joins TRBV28 and TRBJ1-1; D is unclear. This CDR3 is 16 amino acids long. Trimming cost V 3 bases and J 0 bases, with 14 bases left between them. From germline, CDR1 is MDHEN and CDR2 SYDVKM. The CDR3 spells CASSFVSGQVNTEAFF. The CDR3 nucleotides are TGTGCCAGCAGTTTTGTTAGTGGTCAGGTGAACACTGAAGCTTTCTTT.

J is TRBJ2-1 and V is TRBV10-3; 14 bases fit TRBD2. Germline V lookup: CDR1 ENHRY, CDR2 SYGVKD. The V and J ends lost 10 bases and 6 bases, in that order; junction bases with no gene match: 2. This CDR3 has 13 residues. In DNA form, the CDR3 reads TGTGCCACCGGACTAGCGGGAGGCAATGAGCAGTTCTTC. This encodes CATGLAGGNEQFF.

In its sample, this clonotype was seen many times. The chain combines TRBV12-3 or TRBV12-4 with TRBJ1-5; D may be TRBD1 (5 bases). The CDR3 runs to 12 residues. Trimming stripped 6 bases from V and 7 bases from J, with 10 bases between. The CDR3: CASSHGGQPQHF. The CDR3 DNA sequence: TGTGCCAGCAGCCATGGGGGGCAGCCCCAGCATTTT.

The V call is TRBV3-1, the J call TRBJ2-2, with 12 bases identical to TRBD2. The junction had 7 bases not matched to a gene; V was cut back by 6 bases and J by 8 bases. Germline V gene sequence: CDR1 LGHDT, CDR2 YNNKEL (reference sequence). The CDR3 extends over 15 amino acids. CDR3 sequence reads: CASSRLAGAVGELFF. As DNA, the CDR3 is TGTGCCAGCAGTAGACTAGCGGGAGCGGTAGGGGAGCTGTTTTTT.

The chain joins TRBV20-1 to TRBJ1-6; 7 bases line up with TRBD1. Germline trimming cut 6 bases from V and 6 bases from J; bases unmatched to any gene: 8. Per the germline V gene, CDR1 is DFQATT and CDR2 is SNEGSKA (reference sequence). The CDR3 covers 14 residues. CDR3 coding DNA: TGCAGTGCCCTAGACAGGGTTCGTAATTCACCCCTCCACTTT. It specifies CSALDRVRNSPLHF.

This clonotype was found once. Just one base apart from a much larger clone, this may be a read error. CDR3 sequence: CASSLFLLASTNTGELFF. The CDR3 DNA follows: TGCGCCAGCAGCTTGTTCTTACTAGCCTCCACGAACACCGGGGAGCTGTTTTTT. J is TRBJ2-2 and V is TRBV5-1, with a tentative D call TRBD2 (6 bases). There are 18 residues in the CDR3. The germline V and J ends were trimmed by 1 base and 0 bases, with 16 bases remaining between them. Germline CDR1 reads SGHRS; CDR2 reads YFSETQ.

This clonotype was recorded a few times. The chain has TRBV7-6 and TRBJ2-7, with 13 bases lining up with TRBD2. V lost 5 bases and J lost 0; bases outside the gene matches: 13. The CDR3 extends over 19 amino acids. Germline assignment: CDR1 SGHVS and CDR2 FNYEAQ. The CDR3 spells CASSPTLLAGGSNSYEQYF. In DNA, the CDR3 is TGTGCCAGCAGCCCTACCCTACTAGCGGGAGGGTCTAACTCCTACGAGCAGTACTTC. Full variable domain (missing parts from reference TRBV7-6 and TRBJ2-7): GAGVSQSPRYKVTKRGQDVALRCDPISGHVSLYWYRQALGQGPEFLTYFNYEAQQDKSGLPNDRFSAERPEGSISTLTIQRTEQRDSAMYRCASSPTLLAGGSNSYEQYFGPGTRLTVT.

The chain couples TRBV25-1 to TRBJ2-2; TRBD2 matches 7 bases. This CDR3 spans 14 amino acids. Germline assignment: CDR1 MGHDK and CDR2 SYGVNS. V shed 0 bases, J shed 8 bases, and the junction held 3 bases outside the gene matches. The CDR3, as DNA: TGTGCCAGCAGTGAATATATGGGGGGGGGGGAGCTGTTTTTT. Translated: CASSEYMGGGELFF. The full variable domain, completed using reference TRBV25-1 and TRBJ2-2, is EADIYQTPRYLVIGTGKKITLECSQTMGHDKMYWYQQDPGMELHLIHYSYGVNSTEKGDLSSESTVSRIRTEHFPLTLESARPSHTSQYLCASSEYMGGGELFFGEGSRLTVL.

V usage is TRBV3-1 and J usage is TRBJ1-2, with TRBD1 matching 10 bases. Germline lookup yields CDR1 LGHDT and CDR2 YNNKEL (reference sequence). The V and J ends lost 5 bases and 4 bases, in that order; junction bases with no gene match: 4. The length of the CDR3 is 14 residues. The CDR3 is CASSIRTGGYGYTF. DNA for the CDR3: TGTGCCAGCAGCATAAGGACAGGGGGCTATGGCTACACCTTC.

This clonotype came up many times. V is TRBV20-1 and J is TRBJ2-2; TRBD2 might be the D (5 bases). The CDR3 totals 15 residues. Germline assignment: CDR1 DFQATT and CDR2 SNEGSKA (reference sequence). V lost 0 bases and J lost 3, with 11 bases in between. CDR3 sequence reads: CSARDSARDTGELFF. The CDR3 bases are TGCAGTGCTAGAGATTCGGCGAGGGACACCGGGGAGCTGTTTTTT.

This clonotype was counted at least ten times. This chain links TRBV27 with TRBJ1-1; TRBD1 aligns across 7 bases. This CDR3 contains 18 residues. With 6 bases clipped from V and 1 base from J, the junction kept 17 bases outside the gene matches. The germline V gene encodes CDR1 MNHEY and CDR2 SMNVEV (reference sequence). The CDR3 DNA reads TGTGCCAGCAGACTTGACAGGGAAAGTCCCCCGTGGAACACTGAAGCTTTCTTT. Amino acids: CASRLDRESPPWNTEAFF.

This clonotype was counted ten times or more. The rearrangement uses TRBV20-1 and TRBJ2-3; 9 bases are a match to TRBD2. Germline CDR1 DFQATT, CDR2 SNEGSKA (reference sequence). The CDR3 runs to 13 residues. The V gene end was trimmed by 6 bases and the J gene end by 2 bases; junction bases not matched to a gene: 3. Written as DNA, the CDR3 is TGCAGTGCCTGGACTAGCGTCACAGATACGCAGTATTTT. Encoded protein: CSAWTSVTDTQYF.

The chain carries TRBV11-2 and TRBJ2-3; D call uncertain. V was pared by 4 bases and J by 8 bases, with 4 bases between. CDR1 is SGHAT and CDR2 is FQNNGV in the germline V gene. The CDR3 is 10 amino acids. CDR3 residues: CASSYVTQYF. The CDR3 coding sequence is TGTGCCAGCAGCTATGTTACGCAGTATTTT.